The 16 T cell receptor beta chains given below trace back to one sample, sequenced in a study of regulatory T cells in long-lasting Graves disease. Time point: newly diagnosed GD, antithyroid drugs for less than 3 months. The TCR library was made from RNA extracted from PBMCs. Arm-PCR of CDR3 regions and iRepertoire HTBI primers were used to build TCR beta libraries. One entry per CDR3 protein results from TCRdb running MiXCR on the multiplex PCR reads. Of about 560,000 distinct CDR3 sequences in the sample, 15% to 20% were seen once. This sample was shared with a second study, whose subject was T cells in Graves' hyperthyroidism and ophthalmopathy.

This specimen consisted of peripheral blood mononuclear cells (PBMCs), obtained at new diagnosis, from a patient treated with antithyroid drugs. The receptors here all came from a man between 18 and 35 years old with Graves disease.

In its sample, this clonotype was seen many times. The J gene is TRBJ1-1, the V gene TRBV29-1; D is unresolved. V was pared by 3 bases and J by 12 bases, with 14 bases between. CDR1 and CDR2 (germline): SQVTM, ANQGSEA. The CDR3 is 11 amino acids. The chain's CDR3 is CSVERTQTTFF. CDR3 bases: TGCAGCGTTGAGAGGACCCAAACAACTTTCTTT.

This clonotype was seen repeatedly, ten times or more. The CDR3 nucleotides read TGTGCCAGCAGCCCGCGGACTAGCGGGAGACCGTTCTTC. Protein: CASSPRTSGRPFF. V is TRBV14 and J is TRBJ2-1; 13 nucleotides match TRBD2. This CDR3 spans 13 amino acids. Germline-derived CDR1 and CDR2 are SGHDN and FVKESK. Trimming at V came to 4 bases and at J to 15 bases, leaving 6 bases not matched to a gene.

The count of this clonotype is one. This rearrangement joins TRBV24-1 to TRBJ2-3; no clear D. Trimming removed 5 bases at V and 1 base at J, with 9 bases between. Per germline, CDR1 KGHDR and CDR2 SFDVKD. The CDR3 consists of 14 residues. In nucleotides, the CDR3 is TGTGCCACCAGTGCGGGCCAGGGCACAGATACGCAGTATTTT. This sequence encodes CATSAGQGTDTQYF.

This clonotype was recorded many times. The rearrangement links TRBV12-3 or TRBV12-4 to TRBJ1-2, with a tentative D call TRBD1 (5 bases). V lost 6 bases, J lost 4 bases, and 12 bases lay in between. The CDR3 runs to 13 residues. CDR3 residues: CASSRQTGYGYTF. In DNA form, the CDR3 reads TGTGCCAGCAGCCGACAAACAGGCTATGGCTACACCTTC.

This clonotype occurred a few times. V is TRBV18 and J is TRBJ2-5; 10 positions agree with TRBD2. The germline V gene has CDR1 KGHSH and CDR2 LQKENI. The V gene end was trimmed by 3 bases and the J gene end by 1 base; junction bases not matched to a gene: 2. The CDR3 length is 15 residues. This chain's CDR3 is CASSPASGSQETQYF. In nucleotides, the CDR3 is TGTGCCAGCTCACCCGCTAGCGGGAGCCAAGAGACCCAGTACTTC. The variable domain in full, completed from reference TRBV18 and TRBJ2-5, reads NAGVMQNPRHLVRRRGQEARLRCSPMKGHSHVYWYRQLPEEGLKFMVYLQKENIIDESGMPKERFSAEFPKEGPSILRIQQVVRGDSAAYFCASSPASGSQETQYFGPGTRLLVL.

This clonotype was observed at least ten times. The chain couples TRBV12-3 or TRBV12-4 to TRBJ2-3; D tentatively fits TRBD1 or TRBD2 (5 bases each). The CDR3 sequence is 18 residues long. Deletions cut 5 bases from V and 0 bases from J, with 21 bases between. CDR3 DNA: TGTGCCAGCAGTCCCGGGGACCGACTGAGACCTAGCACAGATACGCAGTATTTT. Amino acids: CASSPGDRLRPSTDTQYF.

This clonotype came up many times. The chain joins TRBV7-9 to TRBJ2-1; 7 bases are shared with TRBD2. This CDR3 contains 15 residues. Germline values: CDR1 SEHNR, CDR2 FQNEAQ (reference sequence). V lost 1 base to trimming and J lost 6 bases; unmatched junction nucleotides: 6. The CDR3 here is CASSLVGGRSNEQFF. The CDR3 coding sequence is TGTGCCAGCAGCTTAGTAGGCGGGAGAAGCAATGAGCAGTTCTTC.

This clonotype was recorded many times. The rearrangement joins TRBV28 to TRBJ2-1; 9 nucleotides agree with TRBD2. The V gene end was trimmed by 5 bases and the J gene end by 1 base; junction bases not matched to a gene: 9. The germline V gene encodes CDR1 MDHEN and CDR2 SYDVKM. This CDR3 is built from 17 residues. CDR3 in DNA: TGTGCCAGCAGTCGGGACCCTAGCGGGACTTCCTACAATGAGCAGTTCTTC. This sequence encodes CASSRDPSGTSYNEQFF.

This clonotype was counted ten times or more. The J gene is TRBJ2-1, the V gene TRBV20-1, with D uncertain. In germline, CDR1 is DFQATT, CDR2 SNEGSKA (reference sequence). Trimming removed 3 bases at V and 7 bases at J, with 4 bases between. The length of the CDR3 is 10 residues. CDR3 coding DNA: TGCAGTGCTAGTAAGAATGAGCAGTTCTTC. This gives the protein CSASKNEQFF.

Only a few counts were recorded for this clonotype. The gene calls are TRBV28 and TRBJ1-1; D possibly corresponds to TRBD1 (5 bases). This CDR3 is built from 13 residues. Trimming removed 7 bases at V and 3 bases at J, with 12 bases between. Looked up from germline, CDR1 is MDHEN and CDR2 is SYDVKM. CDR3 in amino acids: CASISRVDTEAFF. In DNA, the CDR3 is TGTGCCAGCATCAGCAGGGTCGACACTGAAGCTTTCTTT. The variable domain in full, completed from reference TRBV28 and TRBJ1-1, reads DVKVTQSSRYLVKRTGEKVFLECVQDMDHENMFWYRQDPGLGLRLIYFSYDVKMKEKGDIPEGYSVSREKKERFSLILESASTNQTSMYLCASISRVDTEAFFGQGTRLTVV.

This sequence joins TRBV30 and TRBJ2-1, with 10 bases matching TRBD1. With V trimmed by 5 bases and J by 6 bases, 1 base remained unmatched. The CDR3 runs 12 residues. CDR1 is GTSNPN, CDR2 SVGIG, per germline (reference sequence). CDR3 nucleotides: TGTGCCTGGGACAGGGGGCGCAATGAGCAGTTCTTC. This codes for CAWDRGRNEQFF.

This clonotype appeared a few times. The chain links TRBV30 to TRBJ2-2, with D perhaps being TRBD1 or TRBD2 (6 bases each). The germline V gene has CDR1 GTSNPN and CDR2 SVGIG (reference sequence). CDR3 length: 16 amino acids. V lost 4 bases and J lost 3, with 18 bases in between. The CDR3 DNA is TGTGCCTGGACCCCAAGTGGGGGGCGAGACACCGGGGAGCTGTTTTTT. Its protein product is CAWTPSGGRDTGELFF. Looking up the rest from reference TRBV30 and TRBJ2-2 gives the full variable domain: SQTIHQWPATLVQPVGSPLSLECTVEGTSNPNLYWYRQAAGRGLQLLFYSVGIGQISSEVPQNLSASRPQDRQFILSSKKLLLSDSGFYLCAWTPSGGRDTGELFFGEGSRLTVL.

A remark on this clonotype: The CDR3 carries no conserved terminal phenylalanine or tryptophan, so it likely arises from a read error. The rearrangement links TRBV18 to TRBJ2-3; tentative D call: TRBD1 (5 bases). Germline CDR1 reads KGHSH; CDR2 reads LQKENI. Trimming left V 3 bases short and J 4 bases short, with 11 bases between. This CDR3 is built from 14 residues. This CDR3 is CASSPSGRPDTQYL. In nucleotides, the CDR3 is TGTGCCAGCTCACCCTCAGGGCGGCCAGATACGCAGTATCTT.

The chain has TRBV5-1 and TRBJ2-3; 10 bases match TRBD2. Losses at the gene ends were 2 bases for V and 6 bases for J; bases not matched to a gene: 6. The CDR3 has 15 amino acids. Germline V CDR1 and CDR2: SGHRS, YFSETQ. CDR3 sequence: CASSLSGREGDTQYF. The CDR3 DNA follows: TGCGCCAGCAGCTTAAGCGGGAGGGAAGGGGATACGCAGTATTTT.

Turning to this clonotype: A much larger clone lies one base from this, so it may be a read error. This chain's CDR3 is CSVLQAFCGYTF. DNA for the CDR3: TGCAGCGTACTACAGGCGTTCTGTGGCTACACCTTC. The rearrangement joins TRBV29-1 to TRBJ1-2; D may be TRBD1 (5 bases). This CDR3 is 12 amino acids long. CDR1 and CDR2 from the germline V gene are SQVTM and ANQGSEA. Trimming removed 6 bases from V and 7 bases from J, with 15 bases in between.

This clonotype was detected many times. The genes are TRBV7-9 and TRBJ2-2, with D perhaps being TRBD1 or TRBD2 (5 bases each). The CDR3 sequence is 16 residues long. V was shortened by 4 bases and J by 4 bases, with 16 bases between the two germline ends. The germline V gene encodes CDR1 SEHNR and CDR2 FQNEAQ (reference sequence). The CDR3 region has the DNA TGTGCCAGCAGCTCCCCTCCGGGACGGACCACCGGGGAGCTGTTTTTT. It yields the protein CASSSPPGRTTGELFF.